This TCR beta chain was captured by sequencing in a study of CD8+ T cells in alopecia areata. Study summary: Treated patients were given oral tofacitinib, which was dosed at 5 to 10 mg twice daily.

On this clone itself: Its antigen is not identified.

Overall study findings and caveats: TCRs were shared less clearly across patients than in mice, possibly for HLA-related reasons. In lesional scalp, particularly from alopecia totalis/universalis, clonality was higher than in normal scalp.

Following RNA extraction, reverse transcription yielded cDNA that acted as the sequencing template. TCRdb keeps only in-frame clones here, not all; method: immunoSEQ multiplex PCR. The sample has 200,000 to 250,000 clones; around 62% are singletons. This specimen was CD4+ T cells sorted from blood, taken at week 0. This TCR derives from a human donor with alopecia areata.

The CDR3 DNA is TGTGCCAGCAGCACCGGGCCACACTATGGCTACACCTTC. Protein: CASSTGPHYGYTF. V usage is TRBV7-9 and J usage is TRBJ1-2; D gene uncertain. Germline CDR1 reads SEHNR; CDR2 reads FQNEAQ (reference sequence). There are 13 residues in the CDR3. Trimming left V 5 bases short and J 3 bases short, with 10 bases between. Supplemented by reference TRBV7-9 and TRBJ1-2, the full variable domain reads DTGVSQNPRHKITKRGQNVTFRCDPISEHNRLYWYRQTLGQGPEFLTYFQNEAQLEKSRLLSDRFSAERPKGSFSTLEIQRTEQGDSAMYLCASSTGPHYGYTFGSGTRLTVV.